These T cell receptor beta chains were read from a single sample in a study of T-cell memory formation after mild COVID-19. TCRdb used MiXCR to reprocess the 5' RACE reads, holding one entry per CDR3 protein. Of 130,000 to 150,000 distinct CDR3 sequences listed, about 6.1% were seen once; the top ten hold approximately 2.1%. The sample consisted of PBMCs or a T cell subset sorted from them (not recorded which). Receptor source: an adult woman who had mild COVID-19 (a few samples of this study predate the infection). Cell type and time point are not known. The CDR3 runs from the conserved cysteine through the conserved F or W. For some rows the clone size is stated as once, few or many, or as a class when expanded; others skip it.

v_gene: TRBV4-2; abundance: NA; j_gene: TRBJ2-1; CDR3aa: CASSQEGTGALEQFF
v_gene: TRBV5-1; abundance: few; j_gene: TRBJ2-1; CDR3aa: CASSLGQVSNEQFF
v_gene: TRBV7-6; abundance: few; j_gene: TRBJ1-6; CDR3aa: CASSSLGSRGIQSPLHF
v_gene: TRBV7-9; abundance: many; j_gene: TRBJ1-2; CDR3aa: CASSPQGGTPSYGYTF
v_gene: TRBV6-5; abundance: NA; j_gene: TRBJ2-6; CDR3aa: CASSQLSSGANVLTF
v_gene: TRBV5-1; abundance: NA; j_gene: TRBJ1-2; CDR3aa: CASSLGDPRSGANYGYTF
v_gene: TRBV5-1; abundance: many; j_gene: TRBJ1-3; CDR3aa: CASSPGTENTIYF
v_gene: TRBV20-1; abundance: many; j_gene: TRBJ2-7; CDR3aa: CSARVASGTYEQYF
v_gene: TRBV20-1; abundance: few; j_gene: TRBJ2-4; CDR3aa: CSARDARIGGNIQYF
v_gene: TRBV18; abundance: NA; j_gene: TRBJ1-2; CDR3aa: CASSPPETYYGYTF
v_gene: TRBV6-8; abundance: few; j_gene: TRBJ2-3; CDR3aa: CASSYERERRSTDTQYF
v_gene: TRBV6-2/TRBV6-3; abundance: NA; j_gene: TRBJ1-4; CDR3aa: CASSQDRPSQEKLFF
v_gene: TRBV5-1; abundance: NA; j_gene: TRBJ2-7; CDR3aa: CASSLAPGGLYEQYF
v_gene: TRBV24-1; abundance: few; j_gene: TRBJ2-2; CDR3aa: CATSDGGLVTGELFF
v_gene: TRBV6-5; abundance: many; j_gene: TRBJ1-1; CDR3aa: CASSYATGNTEAFF
v_gene: TRBV29-1; abundance: NA; j_gene: TRBJ2-7; CDR3aa: CSPGKGTADVNYEQYF
v_gene: TRBV30; abundance: many; j_gene: TRBJ1-5; CDR3aa: CAWSEGRNQPQHF
v_gene: TRBV15; abundance: few; j_gene: TRBJ2-5; CDR3aa: CATSSRQVQETQYF
v_gene: TRBV9; abundance: many; j_gene: TRBJ2-2; CDR3aa: CASSPRGQSNTGELFF
v_gene: TRBV5-1; abundance: NA; j_gene: TRBJ2-5; CDR3aa: CASYRQGHQETQYF
v_gene: TRBV12-5; abundance: many; j_gene: TRBJ2-2; CDR3aa: CASGLRTGHVTGELFF
v_gene: TRBV7-8; abundance: many; j_gene: TRBJ2-1; CDR3aa: CASSSFLRQGTINEQFF
v_gene: TRBV7-9; abundance: few; j_gene: TRBJ2-7; CDR3aa: CASSLTGQGIHEQYF
v_gene: TRBV3-1; abundance: once; j_gene: TRBJ2-1; CDR3aa: CASSQERQISYNEQFF
v_gene: TRBV5-1; abundance: few; j_gene: TRBJ2-1; CDR3aa: CASSIVSGSYNEQFF
v_gene: TRBV9; abundance: few; j_gene: TRBJ2-6; CDR3aa: CASSMGPSSGANVLTF